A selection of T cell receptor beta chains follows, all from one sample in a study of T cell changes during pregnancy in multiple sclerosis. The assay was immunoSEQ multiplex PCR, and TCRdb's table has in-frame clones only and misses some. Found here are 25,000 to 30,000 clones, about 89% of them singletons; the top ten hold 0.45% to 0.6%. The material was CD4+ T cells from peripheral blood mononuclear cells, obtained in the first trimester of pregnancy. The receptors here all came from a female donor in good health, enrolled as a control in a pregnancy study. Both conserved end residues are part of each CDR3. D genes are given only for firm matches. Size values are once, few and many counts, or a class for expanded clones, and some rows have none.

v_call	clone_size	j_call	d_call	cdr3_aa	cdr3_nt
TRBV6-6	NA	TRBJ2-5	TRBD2	CASSYTLGGAETQYF	TGTGCCAGCAGTTACACACTCGGGGGGGCGGAGACCCAGTACTTC
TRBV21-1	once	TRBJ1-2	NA	CASSKGRGNYGYTF	TGTGCCAGCAGCAAAGGTCGGGGAAACTATGGCTACACCTTC
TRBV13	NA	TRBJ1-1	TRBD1	CASRQGQMNTEAFF	TGTGCCAGCAGACAGGGACAGATGAACACTGAAGCTTTCTTT
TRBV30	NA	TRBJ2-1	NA	CAWSPVTIVHEQFF	TGTGCCTGGAGTCCCGTGACTATTGTTCATGAGCAGTTCTTC
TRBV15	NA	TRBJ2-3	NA	CATSEGLASDTQYF	TGTGCCACCTCGGAGGGCCTGGCCTCAGATACGCAGTATTTT
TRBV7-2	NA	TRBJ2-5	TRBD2	CASSIGGGWGETQYF	TGTGCCAGCAGTATAGGCGGGGGGTGGGGGGAGACCCAGTACTTC
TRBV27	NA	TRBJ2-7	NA	CASSYVSGTSYSYEQYF	TGTGCCAGCAGTTACGTTTCGGGGACATCCTACTCCTACGAGCAGTACTTC
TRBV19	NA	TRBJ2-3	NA	CATLDSASTDTQYF	TGTGCCACCCTGGACAGTGCTAGCACAGATACGCAGTATTTT
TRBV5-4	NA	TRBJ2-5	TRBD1	CASSLQGAEETQYF	TGTGCCAGCAGTCTACAGGGGGCCGAGGAGACCCAGTACTTC
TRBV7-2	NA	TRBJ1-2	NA	CASSQGFADGYTF	TGTGCCAGCAGTCAGGGTTTCGCGGATGGCTACACCTTC
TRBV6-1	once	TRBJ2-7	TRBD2	CASSEMGRGIWYEQYF	TGTGCCAGCAGTGAGATGGGGAGGGGTATATGGTACGAGCAGTACTTC
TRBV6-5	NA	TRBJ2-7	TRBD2	CASSMGGGSYEQYF	TGTGCCAGCAGTATGGGGGGGGGTTCCTACGAGCAGTACTTC
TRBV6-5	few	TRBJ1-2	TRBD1	CASSQGQPLGGYTF	TGTGCCAGCAGCCAGGGACAGCCCCTCGGTGGCTACACCTTC
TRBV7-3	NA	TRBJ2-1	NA	CASSLSGVGEQFF	TGTGCCAGCAGCTTGTCAGGGGTGGGTGAGCAGTTCTTC
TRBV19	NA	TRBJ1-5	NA	CASSIRSLRGNQPQHF	TGTGCCAGTAGTATAAGGTCCCTGAGGGGCAATCAGCCCCAGCATTTT
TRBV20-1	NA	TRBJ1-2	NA	CSAPRGGYTF	TGCAGTGCCCCCCGGGGAGGCTACACCTTC
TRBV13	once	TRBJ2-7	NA	CASSPQGRRSRLYEQYF	TGTGCCAGCAGCCCCCAGGGTCGGCGCTCTCGCCTGTACGAGCAGTACTTC
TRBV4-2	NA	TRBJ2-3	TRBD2	CASSQASAGVPDTQYF	TGTGCCAGCAGCCAAGCTTCAGCGGGAGTCCCGGATACGCAGTATTTT
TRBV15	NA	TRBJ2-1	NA	CATSRDHTGTIRNEQFF	TGTGCCACCAGCAGAGATCACACAGGGACGATACGGAATGAGCAGTTCTTC
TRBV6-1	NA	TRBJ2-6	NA	CASSEAGRDTFSGANVLTF	TGTGCCAGCAGTGAAGCTGGAAGGGACACCTTCTCTGGGGCCAACGTCCTGACTTTC
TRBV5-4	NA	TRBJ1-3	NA	CASSLGGHSGNTIYF	TGTGCCAGCAGCTTGGGGGGACACTCTGGAAACACCATATATTTT
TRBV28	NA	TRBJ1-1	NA	CASCSGAMNTEAFF	TGTGCCAGCTGTTCAGGGGCGATGAACACTGAAGCTTTCTTT
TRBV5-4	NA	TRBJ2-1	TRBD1	CASSHGGDRGRNEQFF	TGTGCCAGCAGCCACGGAGGGGACAGGGGGCGCAATGAGCAGTTCTTC
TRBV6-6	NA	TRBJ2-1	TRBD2	CASSKAGGDNEQFF	TGTGCCAGCAGCAAAGCGGGGGGGGACAATGAGCAGTTCTTC
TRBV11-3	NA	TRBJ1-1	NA	CASSFSGNTEAFF	TGTGCCAGCAGCTTCTCGGGAAACACTGAAGCTTTCTTT
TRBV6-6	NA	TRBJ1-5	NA	CASSPDSSNQPQHF	TGTGCCAGCAGTCCGGACAGTAGCAATCAGCCCCAGCATTTT
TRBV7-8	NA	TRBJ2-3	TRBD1	CATDRGLTDTQYF	TGTGCCACCGACAGGGGGCTCACAGATACGCAGTATTTT
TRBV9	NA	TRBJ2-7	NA	CASSATPPYEQYF	TGTGCCAGCAGCGCGACTCCTCCCTACGAGCAGTACTTC
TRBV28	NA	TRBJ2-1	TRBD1	CASRSGTVPDEQFF	TGTGCCAGCAGGTCCGGGACAGTGCCGGATGAGCAGTTCTTC
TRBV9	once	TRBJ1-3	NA	CASSVGGASGNTIYF	TGTGCCAGCAGCGTAGGAGGCGCCTCTGGAAACACCATATATTTT
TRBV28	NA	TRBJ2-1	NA	CASSFQASSYNEQFF	TGTGCCAGCAGTTTCCAGGCGAGCTCCTACAATGAGCAGTTCTTC
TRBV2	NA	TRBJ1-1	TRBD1	CASSGQGGRAFF	TGTGCCAGCAGTGGACAGGGGGGACGAGCTTTCTTT
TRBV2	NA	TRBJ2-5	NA	CASSAGETQYF	TGTGCCAGCAGCGCGGGAGAGACCCAGTACTTC
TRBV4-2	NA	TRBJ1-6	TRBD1	CASSQDRTGGNSPLHF	TGTGCCAGCAGCCAAGATAGGACAGGGGGGAATTCACCCCTCCACTTT
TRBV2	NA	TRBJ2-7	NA	CASSTFLYEQYF	TGTGCCAGCAGTACATTCCTCTACGAGCAGTACTTC
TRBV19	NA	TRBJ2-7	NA	CASSDWSEGTYEQYF	TGTGCCAGTAGTGATTGGTCGGAGGGGACCTACGAGCAGTACTTC
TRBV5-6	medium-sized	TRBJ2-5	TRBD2	CASSLAGGAETQYF	TGTGCCAGCAGCTTGGCGGGGGGGGCAGAGACCCAGTACTTC
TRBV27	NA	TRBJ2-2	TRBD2	CASSLQQREDTGELFF	TGTGCCAGCAGTTTACAGCAGCGGGAGGACACCGGGGAGCTGTTTTTT
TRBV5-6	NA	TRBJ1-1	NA	CASSLGAANTEAFF	TGTGCCAGCAGCTTGGGGGCAGCCAACACTGAAGCTTTCTTT
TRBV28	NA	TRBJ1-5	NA	CASTGGRNQPQHF	TGTGCCAGCACGGGGGGCCGGAATCAGCCCCAGCATTTT
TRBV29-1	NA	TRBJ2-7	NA	CSAGRAYSYEQYF	TGCAGCGCGGGCAGGGCATACTCCTACGAGCAGTACTTC
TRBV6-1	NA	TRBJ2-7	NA	CASSEVWGPYEQYF	TGTGCCAGCAGTGAAGTTTGGGGGCCCTACGAGCAGTACTTC
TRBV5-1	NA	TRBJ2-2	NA	CASSLDSRAKTGELFF	TGCGCCAGCAGCTTGGATTCCAGGGCGAAAACCGGGGAGCTGTTTTTT
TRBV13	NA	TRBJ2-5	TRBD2	CASSLVGLAGFRETQYF	TGTGCCAGCAGCTTAGTGGGACTAGCGGGATTTCGAGAGACCCAGTACTTC
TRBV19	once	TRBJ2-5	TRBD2	CASRGRGAGETQYF	TGTGCCAGTAGAGGGCGGGGGGCCGGAGAGACCCAGTACTTC
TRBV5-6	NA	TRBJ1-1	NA	CASSLRTEAFF	TGTGCCAGCAGCTTGCGGACTGAAGCTTTCTTT
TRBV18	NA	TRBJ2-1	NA	CASSPLGGYNEQFF	TGTGCCAGCTCACCACTAGGGGGATACAATGAGCAGTTCTTC
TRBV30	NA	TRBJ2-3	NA	CAWSLLDTQYF	TGTGCCTGGAGTCTTTTGGATACGCAGTATTTT
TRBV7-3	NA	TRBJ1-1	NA	CASSPPGDTEAFF	TGTGCCAGCAGCCCCCCCGGGGACACTGAAGCTTTCTTT
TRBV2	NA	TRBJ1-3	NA	CASSTTGGNTIYF	TGTGCCAGCAGTACGACAGGCGGAAACACCATATATTTT
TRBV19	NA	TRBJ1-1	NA	CASSRNTEAFF	TGTGCCAGTAGTCGGAACACTGAAGCTTTCTTT
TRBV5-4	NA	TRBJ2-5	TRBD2	CASSRLAGIQETQYF	TGTGCCAGCAGCCGACTAGCGGGAATCCAAGAGACCCAGTACTTC
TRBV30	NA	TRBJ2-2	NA	CAWSSKGENTGELFF	TGTGCCTGGAGTAGCAAGGGGGAGAACACCGGGGAGCTGTTTTTT
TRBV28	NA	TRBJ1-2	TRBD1	CATDPGQGTHGYTF	TGTGCCACCGACCCCGGACAGGGGACGCATGGCTACACCTTC
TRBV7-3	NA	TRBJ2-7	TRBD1	CASSPKMGQGVIYF	TGTGCCAGCAGCCCAAAAATGGGGCAGGGGGTAATCTACTTC
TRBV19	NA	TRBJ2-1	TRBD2	CASSITPGLGGNEQFF	TGTGCCAGTAGTATTACGCCGGGACTAGGGGGGAATGAGCAGTTCTTC
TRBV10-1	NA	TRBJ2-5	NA	CASIEPGQGWETQYF	TGCGCCAGCATCGAACCAGGGCAGGGGTGGGAGACCCAGTACTTC
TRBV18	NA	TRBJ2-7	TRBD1	CASSPGTGSYEQYF	TGTGCCAGCTCGCCAGGGACAGGGAGCTACGAGCAGTACTTC